One and the same sample provided the 18 T cell receptor beta chains below, sequenced in a study of T cells in Graves' hyperthyroidism and ophthalmopathy. Amplified regions were TCR beta CDR3 sequences from RNA transcripts. Carried out on the TCR CDR3, a first-round RT-PCR used the HTBI primer set. TCRdb reanalysed the multiplex PCR reads using MiXCR and keeps one entry per CDR3 protein. The sample lists 190,000 or so distinct CDR3 sequences, roughly 18% occurring once. The sequencing sample was made of blood. Source of these receptors: a man aged 35-49 years with Graves' hyperthyroidism.

In this sample, this clonotype turned up many times. This rearrangement joins TRBV7-6 to TRBJ2-7, with TRBD1 matching over 9 bases. V dropped 2 bases and J dropped 3; count of bases not matched to a gene: 5. The germline V gene encodes CDR1 SGHVS and CDR2 FNYEAQ. This CDR3 contains 15 residues. Here the CDR3 reads CASSLPGTGIYEQYF. The CDR3, as DNA: TGTGCCAGCAGCTTACCAGGGACAGGGATCTACGAGCAGTACTTC.

This clonotype appeared a few times. V and J are TRBV24-1 and TRBJ1-1; no firm D call. CDR1 is KGHDR, CDR2 SFDVKD, per germline. V was cut by 2 bases and J by 1 base, with 10 bases left in between. This CDR3 is 15 amino acids long. The CDR3 DNA follows: TGTGCCACCAGTGATTCCCGGACGGGGAACACTGAAGCTTTCTTT. Translation gives CATSDSRTGNTEAFF.

This clonotype occurred many times. The chain uses TRBV11-2 and TRBJ2-7, with TRBD1 as a possible D gene (5 bases). Trimming removed 1 base from V and 5 bases from J, with 12 bases in between. Germline V gene data show CDR1 as SGHAT and CDR2 as FQNNGV. The CDR3 has 14 residues. The DNA for the CDR3 is TGTGCCAGCAGCTTAGGCGGCCAGGGAAACGAGCAGTACTTC. Translation: CASSLGGQGNEQYF.

The V gene is TRBV6-1, the J gene TRBJ1-2; 8 bases fit TRBD1. V lost 4 bases, J lost 8 bases, and 9 bases stayed unmatched. In germline, CDR1 is MNHNS, CDR2 SASEGT. This CDR3 has 14 amino acids. The CDR3 protein is CASSAPGTGYGYTF. CDR3 in DNA: TGTGCCAGCAGTGCCCCCGGGACAGGCTACGGCTACACCTTC.

At least ten counts were recorded for this clonotype. The chain uses TRBV4-2 and TRBJ2-7; 8 bases fit TRBD2. V dropped 5 bases and J dropped 5; count of bases not matched to a gene: 11. This CDR3 contains 15 residues. Germline V lookup: CDR1 LGHNA, CDR2 YNFKEQ. CDR3 amino acids: CASSSRTGGPHEQYF. In DNA, the CDR3 is TGTGCCAGCAGCTCCCGTACGGGGGGGCCACACGAGCAGTACTTC.

This clonotype was counted ten times or more. The chain has TRBV20-1 and TRBJ1-2; 7 bases line up with TRBD1. V dropped 3 bases and J dropped 0; count of bases not matched to a gene: 13. This CDR3 is 17 amino acids long. Germline V lookup: CDR1 DFQATT, CDR2 SNEGSKA (reference sequence). The CDR3 region has the DNA TGCAGTGCTAGTACGACAGGGCTCGCTGTTACTAACTATGGCTACACCTTC. It codes for CSASTTGLAVTNYGYTF.

The V call is TRBV11-1, the J call TRBJ2-2, with TRBD1 matching 10 bases. The CDR3 runs to 16 residues. V trimming: 4 bases; J trimming: 6 bases; junction bases outside the gene matches: 8. The V gene's germline CDR1 is SGHAT and CDR2 FQDESV (reference sequence). DNA for the CDR3: TGTGCCAGCAGCTCCAGGACGACAGGGGGCCCCGGGGAGCTGTTTTTT. It yields the protein CASSSRTTGGPGELFF.

In this sample, this clonotype turned up many times. The V gene is TRBV7-2, the J gene TRBJ1-6, with unresolved D. CDR1 SGHTA and CDR2 FQGNSA come from the germline V gene. Trimming stripped 5 bases from V and 5 bases from J, with 13 bases between. The CDR3 has 15 residues. CDR3 nucleotide sequence: TGTGCCAGCAGCCAAGGGCCAGACCATAATTCACCCCTCCACTTT. Its protein product is CASSQGPDHNSPLHF.

In its sample, this clonotype was seen many times. The rearrangement uses TRBV7-2 and TRBJ2-7; D gene ambiguous. This CDR3 comprises 11 residues. The germline V gene encodes CDR1 SGHTA and CDR2 FQGNSA. V was pared by 3 bases and J by 6 bases, with 6 bases between. CDR3 nucleotides: TGTGCCAGCAGCTTCTCAGCCGAGCAGTACTTC. Protein sequence: CASSFSAEQYF.

This clonotype was recorded a few times. This chain joins TRBV6-2 or TRBV6-3 and TRBJ2-7; unclear D gene. Trimming shortened V by 0 bases and J by 3 bases, and 6 bases separated the two germline ends. The CDR3 spans 13 residues. CDR1 and CDR2 (germline): MNHEY, SVGEGT. The CDR3 sequence is CASSYSMYYEQYF. The DNA for the CDR3 is TGTGCCAGCAGTTACTCGATGTACTACGAGCAGTACTTC.

The chain carries TRBV11-2 and TRBJ2-4; 8 nucleotides agree with TRBD1. The germline V gene encodes CDR1 SGHAT and CDR2 FQNNGV. The CDR3 is 15 amino acids. Losses at the gene ends were 5 bases for V and 1 base for J; bases not matched to a gene: 4. CDR3 in DNA: TGTGCCAGCAGCCGGACAGGGTGGGCCAAAAACATTCAGTACTTC. Amino acid sequence: CASSRTGWAKNIQYF.

This clonotype has just a few counts. This chain links TRBV6-1 with TRBJ2-7; 8 bases are a match to TRBD1. V shed 6 bases and J 2 bases; nucleotides not matched to a gene: 3. This CDR3 is 13 amino acids long. Looked up from germline, CDR1 is MNHNS and CDR2 is SASEGT. The CDR3 reads CASRDRGTYEQYF. In DNA form, the CDR3 reads TGTGCCAGCAGAGACAGGGGAACCTACGAGCAGTACTTC.

The rearrangement joins TRBV9 to TRBJ1-3; D unresolved. Germline-derived CDR1 and CDR2 are SGDLS and YYNGEE. V lost 0 bases and J 4 bases, leaving 14 bases between the germline ends. The CDR3 is made up of 16 amino acids. The CDR3 region has the DNA TGTGCCAGCAGCGTAGGGCCAGCGTTGGGCGGAAACACCATATATTTT. Translation: CASSVGPALGGNTIYF.

Many counts were recorded for this clonotype. The chain combines TRBV9 with TRBJ1-1; the D is unclear. CDR1 and CDR2 (germline): SGDLS, YYNGEE. V lost 5 bases and J lost 1, with 15 bases in between. This CDR3 contains 15 residues. The CDR3 sequence is CASRGIGQENTEAFF. The CDR3 coding sequence is TGTGCCAGCAGAGGAATCGGGCAGGAGAACACTGAAGCTTTCTTT.

In its sample, this clonotype was seen many times. The chain combines TRBV18 with TRBJ2-1; D is uncertain. The CDR3 covers 12 residues. V was trimmed by 4 bases and J by 10 bases, leaving 11 bases between them. The germline gives CDR1 KGHSH, CDR2 LQKENI. The CDR3 protein is CASSQPGREQFF. DNA for the CDR3: TGTGCCAGCTCACAACCTGGTAGGGAGCAGTTCTTC.

The sample holds a few counts of this clonotype. This rearrangement joins TRBV18 to TRBJ1-5; D unclear. The CDR3 runs 16 residues. CDR1 is KGHSH, CDR2 LQKENI, per germline. Between the trimmed V and J ends, which lost 2 bases and 1 base, there was a span of 12 bases. The CDR3 loop reads CASSPRSSRSNQPQHF. CDR3 DNA sequence: TGTGCCAGCTCACCAAGAAGCAGTCGGAGCAATCAGCCCCAGCATTTT.

This clonotype was picked up many times. V and J are TRBV5-1 and TRBJ2-7; 12 bases agree with TRBD2. Germline V gives CDR1 SGHRS, CDR2 YFSETQ. Losses at the gene ends were 4 bases for V and 6 bases for J; bases not matched to a gene: 8. The CDR3 is 15 amino acids. CDR3 sequence: CASSRLAGGPIEQYF. CDR3 DNA: TGCGCCAGCAGCCGCCTAGCGGGGGGGCCCATCGAGCAGTACTTC.

The chain is built from TRBV5-6 and TRBJ1-5; D uncertain. The CDR3 extends over 14 amino acids. Per the germline V gene, CDR1 is SGHDT and CDR2 is YYEEEE. V was shortened by 1 base and J by 0 bases, with 5 bases between the two germline ends. CDR3 coding DNA: TGTGCCAGCAGCTTGAGGGTTAGCAATCAGCCCCAGCATTTT. Its protein product is CASSLRVSNQPQHF.